The 7 T cell receptor beta chains below were found in one sample sequenced in a study of blood T cell repertoires in COVID-19. Clones were read by immunoSEQ multiplex PCR, and TCRdb kept only the in-frame ones, dropping some. The data hold some 450,000 clones, with about 87% observed a single time. Sequencing input: peripheral blood. The receptors originated from a man aged 18 to 35 with COVID-19, enrolled during active disease.

V usage is TRBV6-5 and J usage is TRBJ1-2; D call uncertain. The CDR3 totals 13 residues. Trimming cost V 2 bases and J 6 bases, with 10 bases left between them. Germline CDR1 is MNHEY and CDR2 is SVGAGI. DNA for the CDR3: TGTGCCAGCAGTTACAACACAAAACATGGCTACACCTTC. Translated, it gives CASSYNTKHGYTF.

The V and J genes are TRBV6-5 and TRBJ1-2; possible D gene TRBD1, 6 bases. The CDR3 is 13 amino acids. Per germline, CDR1 MNHEY and CDR2 SVGAGI. Trimming pared 6 bases from V and 3 bases from J, leaving 11 bases between. CDR3 loop: CASREGGDYGYTF. The CDR3 nucleotides are TGTGCCAGCAGGGAGGGGGGGGACTATGGCTACACCTTC.

The chain couples TRBV27 to TRBJ1-3, with TRBD1 matching 9 bases. The V segment lost 10 bases and the J segment 2 bases; nucleotides outside the gene matches: 18. Germline CDR1 is MNHEY and CDR2 is SMNVEV (reference sequence). The CDR3 covers 18 residues. The CDR3 sequence: CANLRVGTGFLAGNTIYF. The CDR3 DNA reads TGTGCCAACTTGAGGGTGGGGACAGGGTTTCTGGCTGGAAACACCATATATTTT.

This clone was detected once. The chain has TRBV6-5 and TRBJ1-1; 10 bases map to TRBD1. CDR1 is MNHEY, CDR2 SVGAGI, per germline. CDR3 length equals 14 residues. J gave up 8 bases and V 6 bases, and 9 bases lay outside the gene matches. The CDR3 sequence is CASRTGGLMTEAFF. CDR3 nucleotides: TGTGCCAGCAGGACAGGGGGCTTAATGACGGAAGCTTTCTTT.

In nucleotides, the CDR3 is TGTGCCAGCAGCTTAGTAGGCGGGAGGGGAGATACGCAGTATTTT. As protein: CASSLVGGRGDTQYF. The chain joins TRBV7-3 to TRBJ2-3; 9 bases agree with TRBD2. The CDR3 loop spans 15 amino acids. Germline CDR1 reads SGHTA; CDR2 reads FQGTGA. J lost 5 bases, V lost 2 bases, and 5 bases had no gene match.

The rearrangement links TRBV7-9 to TRBJ2-2; 8 bases align to TRBD2. The CDR3 contains 16 residues. Germline values: CDR1 SEHNR, CDR2 FQNEAQ (reference sequence). The V gene end was trimmed by 5 bases and the J gene end by 3 bases; junction bases not matched to a gene: 8. In nucleotides, the CDR3 is TGTGCCAGCAGCACACGACTAGCGCGTTACACCGGGGAGCTGTTTTTT. This translates into CASSTRLARYTGELFF.

The chain links TRBV5-1 to TRBJ1-5, with TRBD1 identical over 9 bases. V shed 4 bases, J shed 7 bases, and the junction held 9 bases outside the gene matches. Germline-derived CDR1 and CDR2 are SGHRS and YFSETQ. The CDR3 extends over 15 amino acids. CDR3 DNA: TGCGCCAGCAGCCCAGGGACAGGGTATACGCAGCCCCAGCATTTT. Its translation: CASSPGTGYTQPQHF. Supplemented by reference TRBV5-1 and TRBJ1-5, the full variable domain reads KAGVTQTPRYLIKTRGQQVTLSCSPISGHRSVSWYQQTPGQGLQFLFEYFSETQRNKGNFPGRFSGRQFSNSRSEMNVSTLELGDSALYLCASSPGTGYTQPQHFGDGTRLSIL.